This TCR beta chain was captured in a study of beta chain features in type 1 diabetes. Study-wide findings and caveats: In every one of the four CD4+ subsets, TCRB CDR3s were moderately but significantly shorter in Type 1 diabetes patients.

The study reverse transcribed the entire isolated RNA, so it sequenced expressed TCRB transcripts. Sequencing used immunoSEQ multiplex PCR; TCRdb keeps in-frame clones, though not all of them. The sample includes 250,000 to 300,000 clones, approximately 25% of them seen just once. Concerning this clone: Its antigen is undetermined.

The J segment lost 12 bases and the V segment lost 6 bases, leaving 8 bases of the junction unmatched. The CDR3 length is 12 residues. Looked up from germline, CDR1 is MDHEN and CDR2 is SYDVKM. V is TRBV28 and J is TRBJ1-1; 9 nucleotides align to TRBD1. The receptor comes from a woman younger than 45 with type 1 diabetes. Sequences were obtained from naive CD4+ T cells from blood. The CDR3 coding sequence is TGTGCCAGCAGATCGGGACAGGGAAGACCTTTCTTT. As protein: CASRSGQGRPFF.